This T cell receptor beta chain came from a study of blood T cell repertoires in COVID-19. Overall study context: There were acute and convalescent COVID-19 samples, and they came from the United States, Italy and Spain. PBMCs, B-cell-depleted T cells, or T cells were the source of the cDNA or gDNA that made up the material.

Original methodology: Nucleated cell counts were estimated from reference gene primer amplification. Method: immunoSEQ multiplex PCR; TCRdb's copy keeps in-frame clones and lacks some. The V and J calls and the clone size are those of that table, but D and trimming were determined from the DNA. The sample yields under 250,000 clones, approximately 86% seen once. J was trimmed by 11 bases and V by 3 bases; bases with no gene match: 18. Germline CDR1 ENHRY, CDR2 SYGVKD. The CDR3 totals 17 residues. This TCR was recovered from a woman aged 55-70 years who had recovered from COVID-19. The V gene is TRBV10-3, the J gene TRBJ2-3, with 9 bases aligning to TRBD1. Sequencing used peripheral blood. This CDR3 is CAISDPNRGQARGGQYF. CDR3 DNA: TGTGCCATCAGTGACCCGAACAGGGGGCAGGCCCGCGGGGGGCAGTATTTT.